A single TCR beta chain is shown here with its context. This entry comes from a study of blood T cell repertoires in COVID-19. Background on the study: Sources were T cells, B-cell-depleted T cells, or PBMCs; the material itself was cDNA or gDNA.

Trimming removed 4 bases at V and 4 bases at J, with 13 bases between. The CDR3 is made up of 14 amino acids. CDR1 and CDR2 from the germline V gene are LGHDT and YNNKEL (reference sequence). In the original processing: It was from reference gene primer amplification that nucleated cell counts were estimated. The method was immunoSEQ multiplex PCR; TCRdb's version includes in-frame clones alone and lacks a portion of them. V, J and clone size were drawn from that table, and D and trimming were deduced from the DNA. The sample holds tens of thousands of clones, around 83% seen once. The sequencing sample was made of peripheral blood. This TCR came from a man aged 70-80 years with active COVID-19. V is TRBV3-1 (or the pseudogene TRBV3-2) and J is TRBJ1-2; weak D call: TRBD1 (6 bases). The CDR3 spells CASSPGTPLYGYTF. The CDR3 DNA reads TGTGCCAGCAGCCCCGGGACACCCCTCTATGGCTACACCTTC.